This T cell receptor beta chain came from a study of T cells in Graves' hyperthyroidism and ophthalmopathy. RNA transcripts served as the template for amplifying TCR beta CDR3 regions. The HTBI primer set was used in a first-round RT-PCR of the TCR CDR3. From the multiplex PCR reads, TCRdb called clonotypes with MiXCR, one entry per CDR3 protein. Among about 480,000 distinct CDR3 sequences listed, about 15% were seen once. Ten or more counts support this clonotype. In patients aged 18 to 65, hyperthyroidism was newly diagnosed, with duration under 2 months. For the diagnoses, clinical symptoms, serum thyroxine and TRAb, thyroid ultrasound and orbital computed tomography were used. PBMCs were derived from 10 ml fresh peripheral blood. Trimming took 2 bases from V and 4 from J, leaving 10 bases between them. This CDR3 is 14 amino acids long. Germline CDR1 is KGHSH and CDR2 is LQKENI.

This sequence joins TRBV18 and TRBJ2-3; D not resolved. This clonotype was sampled from a young woman with Graves' hyperthyroidism. The sample was blood. CDR3 nucleotide sequence: TGTGCCAGCTCACCAATCAGCCGTCCAGATACGCAGTATTTT. It encodes CASSPISRPDTQYF.